This T cell receptor (beta chain) was sequenced for a study of human T cells and chemical hapten exposure. Study summary: Small pooled library volume differences mainly caused per-sample TCR yield variation.

Regarding this clonotype: Its antigen is as yet unknown.

Library construction involved attaching unique molecular identifiers to individual cDNA molecules, which allowed quantitative, reproducible TCR counting. Study processing details: Counting gave a median of 95,638 TCRs per sample, with values ranging from about 23,224 to 700,000. TCRdb used MiXCR to reprocess the RACE reads, holding one entry per CDR3 protein. TCRdb's processing, not the authors' own work, is the source of the V and J calls. This table holds under 95,000 distinct CDR3 sequences, 8.5% to 9% found once. V was shortened by 1 base and J by 4 bases, with 7 bases between the two germline ends. Per germline, CDR1 SGHAT and CDR2 FQNNGV. The CDR3 covers 14 residues. Regarding time point: healthy volunteer bleed at 2 weeks. Unfractionated whole blood yielded total RNA. Notes on the study in general: Once DPC sensitization occurred, TCRs above 1 in 1000 frequency showed no change.

The clonotype comes from a female donor in good health. Some clones in this sample may be carry-over from other donors' samples. The sequenced material came from whole blood. The V gene is TRBV11-2, the J gene TRBJ1-4; D call uncertain. CDR3: CASSLVQNNEKLFF. The CDR3 bases are TGTGCCAGCAGCTTAGTTCAGAATAATGAAAAACTGTTTTTT.